What follows are 5 T cell receptor beta chains derived from one specimen sequenced in a study of cytomegalovirus exposure and HLA in healthy donors. Produced via immunoSEQ multiplex PCR; TCRdb's table is partial and in-frame only. The sample lists about 330,000 clones; about nine tenths were seen once. The material sequenced was PBMCs. The receptors shown here come from a woman aged 18-29 years in good health and CMV-seronegative.

This clone showed up just a few times. The rearrangement uses TRBV6-1 and TRBJ2-2, with D uncertain. Trimming cost V 6 bases and J 5 bases, with 13 bases left between them. Per the germline V gene, CDR1 is MNHNS and CDR2 is SASEGT. The CDR3 loop spans 14 amino acids. CDR3 sequence reads: CASSTTRETGELFF. Here the CDR3 DNA reads TGTGCCAGCAGCACTACTCGTGAGACCGGGGAGCTGTTTTTT.

This clone was seen a single time. V is TRBV7-2 and J is TRBJ1-2, with D unclear. V was pared by 2 bases and J by 6 bases, with 13 bases between. The germline V gene encodes CDR1 SGHTA and CDR2 FQGNSA. This CDR3 is built from 14 residues. In nucleotides, the CDR3 is TGTGCCAGCAGCTTATCCTCCGTCAACAATGGCTACACCTTC. Its protein is CASSLSSVNNGYTF.

J is TRBJ2-7 and V is TRBV18; D perhaps matches TRBD1 (5 bases). This CDR3 spans 15 amino acids. Germline V gene lookup returns CDR1 KGHSH and CDR2 LQKENI. V was pared by 1 base and J by 4 bases, with 14 bases between. CDR3 sequence: CASSPLDQGRYEQYF. The CDR3 DNA sequence: TGTGCCAGCTCACCACTTGACCAGGGTAGATACGAGCAGTACTTC.

The V gene is TRBV5-6, the J gene TRBJ1-1; D possibly corresponds to TRBD1 (5 bases). Trimming stripped 4 bases from V and 4 bases from J, with 11 bases between. The CDR3 is made up of 13 amino acids. Germline CDR1 and CDR2: SGHDT and YYEEEE. The CDR3 spells CASSMRGSTEAFF. The CDR3 DNA reads TGTGCCAGCAGCATGCGGGGGTCCACTGAAGCTTTCTTT.

The gene calls are TRBV4-1 and TRBJ2-7; D unclear. The V gene lost 4 bases and the J gene lost 0 bases, with 16 bases spanning the gap. This CDR3 comprises 16 residues. Germline V gene lookup returns CDR1 MGHRA and CDR2 YSYEKL. This CDR3 reads CASSLWISGSSYEQYF. The CDR3 DNA is TGCGCCAGCAGCCTCTGGATCTCAGGTAGCTCCTACGAGCAGTACTTC.